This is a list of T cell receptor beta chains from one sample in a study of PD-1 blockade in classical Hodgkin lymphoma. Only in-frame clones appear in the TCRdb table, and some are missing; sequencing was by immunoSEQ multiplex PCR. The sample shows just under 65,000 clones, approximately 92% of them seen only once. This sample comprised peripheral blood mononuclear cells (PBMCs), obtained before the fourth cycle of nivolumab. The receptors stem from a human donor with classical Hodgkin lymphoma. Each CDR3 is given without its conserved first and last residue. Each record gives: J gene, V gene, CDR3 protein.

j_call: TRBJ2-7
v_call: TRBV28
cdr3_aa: ASSLWGTQQY

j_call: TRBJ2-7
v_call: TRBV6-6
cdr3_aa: ASSYSRAYEQY

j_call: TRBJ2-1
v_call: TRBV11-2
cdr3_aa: ASSRRSHEQF

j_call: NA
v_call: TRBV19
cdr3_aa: ASSMAAPVYEQY

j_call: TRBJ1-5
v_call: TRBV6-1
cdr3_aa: ASSQGHLSNQPQH

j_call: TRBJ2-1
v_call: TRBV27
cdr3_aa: ASSGTGASPYNEQF

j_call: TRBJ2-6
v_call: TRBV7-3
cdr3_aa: ASSPLGSSGANVLT

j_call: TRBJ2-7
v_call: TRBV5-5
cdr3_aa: ASSSWNSYEQY

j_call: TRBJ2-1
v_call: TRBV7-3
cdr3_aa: ASSLWGQEVDNEQF

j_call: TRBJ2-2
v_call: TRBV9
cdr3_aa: ASSVVTGELF

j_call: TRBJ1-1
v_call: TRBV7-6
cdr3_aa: ASSLVPGTGAEAF

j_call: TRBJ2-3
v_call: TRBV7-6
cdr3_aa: ASSLHSTSGGGPSTQY

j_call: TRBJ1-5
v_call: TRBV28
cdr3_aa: ASSQPHSRAGNNQPQH

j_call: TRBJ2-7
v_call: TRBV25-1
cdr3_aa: ASSEYYEQY

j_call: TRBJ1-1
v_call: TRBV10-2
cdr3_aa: ASSGTPLGDTEAF

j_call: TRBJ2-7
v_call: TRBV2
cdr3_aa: ASSDITGDSYEQY

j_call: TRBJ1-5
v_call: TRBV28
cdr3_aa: ASSLGGRDSNQPQH

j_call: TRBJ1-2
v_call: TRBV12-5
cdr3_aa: ASGLWGRSYGYT

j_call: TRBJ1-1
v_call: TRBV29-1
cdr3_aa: SVLTKMNTEAF

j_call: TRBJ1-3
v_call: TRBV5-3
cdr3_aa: ASSLGSGTGNTIY

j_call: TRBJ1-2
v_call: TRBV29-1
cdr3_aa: SALDRGYGYT

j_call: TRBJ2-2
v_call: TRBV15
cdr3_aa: ATSRDWHEGTNTGELF

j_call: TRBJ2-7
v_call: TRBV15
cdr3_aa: ATSRVGESSYEQY

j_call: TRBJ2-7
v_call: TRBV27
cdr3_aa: ASSFGQTYEQY

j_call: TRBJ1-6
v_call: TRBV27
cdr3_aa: ASSIRTGSYNSPLH

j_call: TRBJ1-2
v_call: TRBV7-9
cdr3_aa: ASSLNTGAINYGYT

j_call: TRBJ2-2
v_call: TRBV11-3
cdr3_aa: ASGPWREFGELF

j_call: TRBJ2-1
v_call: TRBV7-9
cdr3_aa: ASSRVLYEQF